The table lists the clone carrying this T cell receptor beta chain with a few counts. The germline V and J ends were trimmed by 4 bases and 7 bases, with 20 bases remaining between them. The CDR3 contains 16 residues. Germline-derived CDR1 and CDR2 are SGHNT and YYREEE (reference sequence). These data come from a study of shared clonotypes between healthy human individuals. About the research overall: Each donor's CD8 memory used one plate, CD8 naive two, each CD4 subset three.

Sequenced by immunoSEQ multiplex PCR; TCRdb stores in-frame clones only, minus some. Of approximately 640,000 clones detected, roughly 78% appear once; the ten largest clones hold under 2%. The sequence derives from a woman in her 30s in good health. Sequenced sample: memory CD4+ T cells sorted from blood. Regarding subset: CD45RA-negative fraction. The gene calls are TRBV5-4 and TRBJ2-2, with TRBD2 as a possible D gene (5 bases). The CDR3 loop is CASSGPDGLRGGELFF. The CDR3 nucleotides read TGTGCCAGCAGCGGGCCGGATGGACTTCGCGGCGGGGAGCTGTTTTTT.